The rows below give T cell receptor beta chains drawn from one sample of a study of blood T cell repertoires in COVID-19. The repertoire was sequenced with immunoSEQ multiplex PCR; TCRdb's copy has only in-frame clones and lacks some. The sample holds 250,000 to 300,000 clones, 75% to 90% seen once. The sequenced sample was peripheral blood. These receptors came from a woman in her twenties or thirties with active or convalescent COVID-19. CDR3s include the opening cysteine and the closing phenylalanine or tryptophan. The D gene is left open where the match is weak. Some rows mark clone size as missing; the rest say once, few, many or name a class of expanded clone.

clone size,V gene,J gene,D gene,CDR3 protein,CDR3 DNA
.,TRBV12-2,TRBJ1-2,.,CASRFPMGTDYGYTF,TGTGCAAGTCGCTTCCCCATGGGGACAGACTATGGCTACACCTTC
.,TRBV6-1,TRBJ1-1,.,CASSRGTLRNTEAFF,TGTGCCAGCAGCCGTGGGACACTTCGGAACACTGAAGCTTTCTTT
.,TRBV4-1,TRBJ2-1,TRBD2,CASSQDASGGPKYNEQFF,TGCGCCAGCAGCCAAGACGCTAGCGGGGGGCCCAAGTACAATGAGCAGTTCTTC
.,TRBV6-5,TRBJ1-3,TRBD1,CASSSTGGTGNTIYF,TGTGCCAGCAGTTCCACAGGGGGAACTGGAAACACCATATATTTT
.,TRBV6-5,TRBJ1-1,.,CASSYGQNTEAFF,TGTGCCAGCAGTTACGGACAGAACACTGAAGCTTTCTTT
.,TRBV6-6,TRBJ1-5,TRBD1,CASSQSTGVGNQPQHF,TGTGCCAGCAGTCAATCAACAGGGGTAGGCAATCAGCCCCAGCATTTT
.,TRBV3-1/TRBV3-2,TRBJ1-2,TRBD1,CASSQQYDRDRVGYTF,TGTGCCAGCAGCCAACAGTATGACAGGGACAGGGTGGGCTACACCTTC
.,TRBV7-9,TRBJ2-5,TRBD1,CASSDRGRRGQETQYF,TGTGCCAGCAGCGACAGGGGGCGAAGGGGACAAGAGACCCAGTACTTC
.,TRBV5-6,TRBJ2-1,.,CASSFTGGAYNEQFF,TGTGCCAGCAGCTTTACAGGGGGGGCCTACAATGAGCAGTTCTTC
.,TRBV24-1,TRBJ2-2,TRBD2,CATCRRGGGELFF,TGTGCCACCTGTCGGCGGGGGGGCGGGGAGCTGTTTTTT
.,TRBV7-2,TRBJ1-1,.,CASSLVGTQGSYRAEAFF,TGTGCCAGCAGCTTAGTTGGGACACAGGGCAGTTATCGAGCTGAAGCTTTCTTT
.,TRBV7-3,TRBJ2-1,TRBD1,CASSLKGGGQGANEQFF,TGTGCCAGCAGCTTAAAAGGTGGGGGACAGGGGGCGAATGAGCAGTTCTTC
.,TRBV5-6,TRBJ2-3,.,CASSSPSDGYGDTQYF,TGTGCCAGCAGCTCCCCTAGCGATGGATATGGAGATACGCAGTATTTT
.,TRBV7-2,TRBJ2-1,.,CASSSASGYSNEQFF,TGTGCCAGCAGCTCAGCCTCGGGGTATAGCAATGAGCAGTTCTTC
.,TRBV7-3,TRBJ1-1,.,CASRESRISEAFF,TGTGCCAGCCGGGAGAGCAGAATCTCTGAAGCTTTCTTT
.,TRBV21-1,TRBJ2-7,.,CARTGVPYEQYF,TGTGCCAGAACAGGGGTACCCTACGAGCAGTACTTC
.,TRBV7-2,TRBJ2-2,.,CASSSPGGLPAELFF,TGTGCCAGCAGCTCCCCGGGCGGACTTCCGGCGGAGCTGTTTTTT
.,TRBV6-6,TRBJ2-3,TRBD1,CASSYGTAPSTDTQYF,TGTGCCAGCAGTTACGGGACAGCCCCTAGCACAGATACGCAGTATTTT
.,TRBV27,TRBJ1-1,TRBD1,CASSRRQGGNTEAFF,TGTGCCAGCAGTCGGCGACAGGGAGGTAACACTGAAGCTTTCTTT
.,TRBV9,TRBJ1-3,.,CASSPSRGGTGNTIYF,TGTGCCAGCAGCCCATCAAGGGGAGGTACTGGAAACACCATATATTTT
once,TRBV7-9,TRBJ1-1,TRBD1,CASSLARTGGDTEAFF,TGTGCCAGCAGCTTAGCAAGGACAGGTGGGGACACTGAAGCTTTCTTT
once,TRBV29-1,TRBJ2-5,.,CSGGYQETQYF,TGCAGCGGAGGATACCAAGAGACCCAGTACTTC
few,TRBV3-1/TRBV3-2,TRBJ2-1,.,CASSQVWGQVNEQFF,TGTGCCAGCAGCCAAGTGTGGGGCCAGGTCAATGAGCAGTTCTTC
.,TRBV9,TRBJ2-2,.,CASSARTGFGTGELFF,TGTGCCAGCAGCGCGCGTACAGGGTTCGGCACCGGGGAGCTGTTTTTT
.,TRBV7-9,TRBJ2-1,TRBD2,CASRRLAGLNEQFF,TGTGCCAGCCGGAGGCTAGCGGGTCTCAATGAGCAGTTCTTC
.,TRBV13,TRBJ2-3,TRBD2,CASSLGSGATDTQYF,TGTGCCAGCAGCTTAGGTAGCGGGGCAACAGATACGCAGTATTTT
.,TRBV6-6,TRBJ2-7,.,CASSPSRGERGSYEQYF,TGTGCCAGCAGTCCGTCCAGGGGTGAGAGAGGATCCTACGAGCAGTACTTC
.,TRBV3-1/TRBV3-2,TRBJ2-5,.,CASSQGGKRQETQYF,TGTGCCAGCAGCCAAGGAGGGAAAAGGCAAGAGACCCAGTACTTC
.,TRBV18,TRBJ2-1,.,CASSPSGDEQFF,TGTGCCAGCTCACCCTCAGGGGATGAGCAGTTCTTC
.,TRBV30,TRBJ2-7,TRBD1,CAWTVGGGEQYF,TGTGCCTGGACTGTAGGGGGCGGGGAGCAGTACTTC
.,TRBV11-2,TRBJ1-1,TRBD1,CASSLAGTGFEKAFF,TGTGCCAGCAGCTTAGCAGGGACAGGGTTCGAAAAAGCTTTCTTT
.,TRBV7-2,TRBJ2-7,TRBD1,CASSNTPGQGAYEQYF,TGTGCCAGCAGCAACACCCCGGGACAGGGGGCCTACGAGCAGTACTTC
.,TRBV28,TRBJ1-1,TRBD1,CASNLRGYTEAFF,TGTGCCAGCAACCTCAGGGGGTACACTGAAGCTTTCTTT
.,TRBV7-9,TRBJ2-5,.,CASSPGYKETQYF,TGTGCCAGCAGCCCAGGGTATAAGGAGACCCAGTACTTC
.,TRBV10-3,TRBJ1-4,.,CAISDPGTTNEKLFF,TGTGCCATCAGTGATCCGGGTACAACTAATGAAAAACTGTTTTTT
.,TRBV6-6,TRBJ2-2,TRBD1,CASIYEGQGAVRNTGELFF,TGTGCCAGCATCTACGAGGGACAGGGGGCGGTCAGGAACACCGGGGAGCTGTTTTTT
.,TRBV5-4,TRBJ1-5,.,CASSLWGDQPQHF,TGTGCCAGCAGCTTGTGGGGGGATCAGCCCCAGCATTTT
.,TRBV6-5,TRBJ1-1,.,CASTLRRGGNTEAFF,TGTGCCAGCACTCTCCGACGGGGGGGGAACACTGAAGCTTTCTTT
few,TRBV19,TRBJ2-3,TRBD2,CASSIGLAEDTQYF,TGTGCCAGTAGTATTGGACTAGCAGAAGATACGCAGTATTTT
.,TRBV4-3,TRBJ2-6,TRBD1,CASSLQARQGFSGANVLTF,TGCGCCAGCAGCCTCCAAGCAAGACAGGGATTCTCTGGGGCCAACGTCCTGACTTTC
.,TRBV3-1/TRBV3-2,TRBJ2-1,.,CASSQVGGQSYNEQFF,TGTGCCAGCAGCCAAGTTGGGGGCCAGTCCTACAATGAGCAGTTCTTC
.,TRBV6-1,TRBJ1-6,.,CASSEDGGRNSPLHF,TGTGCCAGCAGTGAAGATGGGGGCCGTAATTCACCCCTCCACTTT
once,TRBV7-3,TRBJ2-5,.,CASSLIPGGGSQETQYF,TGTGCCAGCAGCTTAATTCCGGGGGGCGGCAGTCAAGAGACCCAGTACTTC
.,TRBV2,TRBJ2-3,.,CASSVQGSTDTQYF,TGTGCCAGCAGTGTCCAGGGATCCACAGATACGCAGTATTTT
.,TRBV7-3,TRBJ2-5,.,CASSPGGARETQYF,TGTGCCAGCAGCCCGGGCGGGGCTCGGGAGACCCAGTACTTC
.,TRBV5-8,TRBJ1-2,.,CASSLLARPQGYTF,TGTGCCAGCAGCTTGTTGGCCAGACCACAGGGCTACACCTTC
.,TRBV19,TRBJ2-7,.,CASSIGWGDRSPEQYF,TGTGCCAGTAGTATAGGATGGGGGGACAGAAGCCCCGAGCAGTACTTC
.,TRBV13,TRBJ1-6,.,CASSLGPGLSSYNSPLHF,TGTGCCAGCAGCTTAGGGCCGGGACTGAGCTCCTATAATTCACCCCTCCACTTT
.,TRBV9,TRBJ1-5,.,CASSAQGSSNQPQHF,TGTGCCAGCAGTGCCCAAGGGAGCAGCAATCAGCCCCAGCATTTT
.,TRBV6-5,TRBJ2-3,TRBD2,CASKAGAFTDTQYF,TGTGCCAGCAAAGCGGGGGCCTTCACAGATACGCAGTATTTT
.,TRBV7-2,TRBJ1-5,.,CASSLRGGQPQHF,TGTGCCAGCAGCTTAAGGGGGGGTCAGCCCCAGCATTTT
.,TRBV5-1,TRBJ2-7,.,CASSLGTVGTYYEQYF,TGCGCCAGCAGCTTGGGGACTGTTGGGACTTACTACGAGCAGTACTTC
.,TRBV5-1,TRBJ1-1,.,CASSKKDRTEAFF,TGCGCCAGCAGCAAAAAGGACAGAACTGAAGCTTTCTTT
.,TRBV7-2,TRBJ1-1,.,CASSWKTGRNTEAFF,TGTGCCAGCAGCTGGAAGACAGGCCGGAACACTGAAGCTTTCTTT
.,TRBV12-3/TRBV12-4,TRBJ1-1,.,CASSFGSTEAFF,TGTGCCAGCAGTTTTGGTAGCACTGAAGCTTTCTTT
.,TRBV29-1,TRBJ1-2,.,CSVPGGEGIVRYGYTF,TGCAGCGTACCCGGGGGGGAGGGAATCGTTCGCTATGGCTACACCTTC
.,TRBV6-6,TRBJ1-5,.,CASSPRRGSLKNQPQHF,TGTGCCAGCAGTCCCCGGAGGGGCAGTTTGAAGAATCAGCCCCAGCATTTT
.,TRBV6-2/TRBV6-3,TRBJ2-7,.,CASSWGLQEAYEQYF,TGTGCCAGCAGTTGGGGACTTCAAGAGGCCTACGAGCAGTACTTC
once,TRBV7-2,TRBJ2-7,.,CASSLEGNGYYEQYF,TGTGCCAGCAGCTTAGAGGGGAACGGGTACTACGAGCAGTACTTC
.,TRBV18,TRBJ1-5,.,CASSPTGLGQPQHF,TGTGCCAGCTCACCTACAGGGCTGGGGCAGCCCCAGCATTTT